The rows below give T cell receptor beta chains drawn from one sample of a study of blood T cell repertoires in COVID-19. Clones were sequenced by immunoSEQ multiplex PCR, and TCRdb holds only the in-frame ones, with some missing. Among some 330,000 clones, roughly 90% were seen once, and the ten largest hold 18%. The specimen sequenced was PBMCs or T cells enriched from blood (not recorded which). The receptors come from a woman in her twenties or thirties who had recovered from COVID-19. CDR3s include the opening cysteine and the closing phenylalanine or tryptophan. D genes are given only for firm matches. For some rows the clone size is stated as once, few or many, or as a class when expanded; others skip it.

>NA|NA|TRBV6-5|TRBJ1-1
CASSYQNTGFGAFF
TGTGCCAGCAGTTACCAAAATACAGGGTTCGGAGCTTTCTTT
>NA|TRBD1|TRBV2|TRBJ1-1
CASSEARQGAGAFF
TGTGCCAGCAGTGAAGCGAGACAGGGGGCAGGAGCTTTCTTT
>NA|TRBD1|TRBV7-9|TRBJ2-2
CASSFPTGRNTGELFF
TGTGCCAGCAGCTTCCCGACAGGGAGGAACACCGGGGAGCTGTTTTTT
>NA|TRBD1|TRBV27|TRBJ2-1
CASSTWDRPNEQFF
TGTGCCAGCAGTACGTGGGACAGACCCAATGAGCAGTTCTTC
>NA|NA|TRBV27|TRBJ2-1
CASSSNYNEQFF
TGTGCTAGCAGTTCAAATTACAATGAGCAGTTCTTC
>NA|TRBD1|TRBV4-1|TRBJ1-1
CASSPLPGQVAHREAFF
TGCGCCAGCAGCCCGTTACCGGGACAGGTGGCCCACCGTGAAGCTTTCTTT
>NA|TRBD2|TRBV7-9|TRBJ2-3
CASSLASGRTDTQYF
TGTGCCAGCAGCTTAGCTAGCGGGAGAACAGATACGCAGTATTTT
>NA|NA|TRBV28|TRBJ1-1
CASSLRGAGNTEAFF
TGTGCCAGCAGTTTGCGGGGGGCTGGGAACACTGAAGCTTTCTTT
>NA|TRBD1|TRBV30|TRBJ1-2
CAWRTTGTYGYTF
TGTGCCTGGAGAACGACAGGGACCTATGGCTACACCTTC
>NA|TRBD1|TRBV3-1/TRBV3-2|TRBJ2-4
CASSQEGRGQGIQYF
TGTGCCAGCAGCCAAGAGGGGCGGGGACAGGGCATTCAGTACTTC
>NA|NA|TRBV4-1|TRBJ2-1
CASSQRAITYNEQFF
TGCGCCAGCAGCCAACGAGCGATTACCTACAATGAGCAGTTCTTC
>NA|NA|TRBV4-2|TRBJ1-1
CASSQQGGGTEAFF
TGTGCCAGCAGCCAGCAGGGAGGAGGGACTGAAGCTTTCTTT
>NA|TRBD1|TRBV2|TRBJ1-2
CASSVGDSYGYTF
TGTGCCAGCAGTGTCGGGGACAGTTATGGCTACACCTTC
>NA|NA|TRBV7-2|TRBJ2-1
CASSWGLNNEQFF
TGTGCCAGCAGCTGGGGACTTAACAATGAGCAGTTCTTC
>NA|TRBD1|TRBV7-2|TRBJ1-6
CASSSGQGRSPLHF
TGTGCCAGCAGCTCGGGACAGGGGCGTTCACCCCTCCACTTT
>NA|NA|TRBV2|TRBJ1-3
CASRGQLSGNTIYF
TGTGCCAGCAGGGGACAACTCTCTGGAAACACCATATATTTT
>NA|NA|TRBV28|TRBJ1-2
CASKAGAYGYTF
TGTGCCAGCAAAGCAGGGGCCTATGGCTACACCTTC
>NA|NA|TRBV6-5|TRBJ1-5
CASSYSTGTPQHF
TGTGCCAGCAGTTACAGCACGGGTACGCCCCAGCATTTT
>once|NA|TRBV2|TRBJ2-1
CASTLDLVAANEQFF
TGTGCCAGCACCCTCGACTTAGTAGCGGCCAATGAGCAGTTCTTC
>NA|TRBD2|TRBV5-8|TRBJ2-3
CASSLARLAGGTDTQYF
TGTGCCAGCAGCTTGGCCCGACTAGCGGGGGGCACAGATACGCAGTATTTT
>NA|TRBD2|TRBV10-3|TRBJ2-1
CAISRTSGTYNEQFF
TGTGCCATCAGTAGAACTAGCGGAACATACAATGAGCAGTTCTTC
>NA|TRBD2|TRBV3-1/TRBV3-2|TRBJ2-7
CASSPSGTSYEQYF
TGTGCCAGCAGCCCTAGCGGAACCTCCTACGAGCAGTACTTC
>NA|TRBD2|TRBV3-1/TRBV3-2|TRBJ2-3
CASSQDRAGGPGTQYF
TGTGCCAGCAGCCAAGACCGGGCGGGGGGACCCGGTACGCAGTATTTT
>NA|NA|TRBV7-9|TRBJ2-1
CASSTRSPRNEQFF
TGTGCCAGCAGCACTCGTTCCCCCCGCAATGAGCAGTTCTTC
>NA|TRBD1|TRBV25-1|TRBJ1-2
CASSESLRTGMANYGYTF
TGTGCCAGCAGTGAATCCCTTCGGACAGGGATGGCTAACTATGGCTACACCTTC
>NA|NA|TRBV7-8|TRBJ1-5
CASSHLLPLSNQPQHF
TGTGCCAGCAGCCATCTACTTCCCCTTAGCAATCAGCCCCAGCATTTT
>NA|NA|TRBV5-1|TRBJ1-1
CASSPTGTWGRTEAFF
TGCGCCAGCAGCCCTACCGGTACGTGGGGGCGCACTGAAGCTTTCTTT
>NA|NA|TRBV4-2|TRBJ2-5
CASSQGVGGRGETQYF
TGTGCCAGCAGCCAAGGAGTGGGAGGCAGAGGAGAGACCCAGTACTTC
>NA|NA|TRBV5-1|TRBJ2-3
CASTGTLSTDTQYF
TGCGCCAGCACCGGGACATTGAGCACAGATACGCAGTATTTT
>NA|NA|TRBV11-3|TRBJ1-3
CASSQPTGPYHIFSGNTIYF
TGTGCCAGCAGCCAACCTACAGGGCCTTATCACATTTTCTCTGGAAACACCATATATTTT
>NA|TRBD2|TRBV10-3|TRBJ2-5
CAISPEILRGEETQYF
TGTGCCATCAGTCCCGAAATACTGCGGGGGGAAGAGACCCAGTACTTC
>once|NA|TRBV28|TRBJ2-7
CASAVAALSYEQYF
TGTGCCAGTGCCGTAGCGGCCCTTTCCTACGAGCAGTACTTC
>NA|NA|TRBV6-5|TRBJ2-7
CASGYRVADEQYF
TGTGCCAGCGGGTACAGGGTGGCCGACGAGCAGTACTTC
>NA|NA|TRBV11-3|TRBJ2-3
CASSLGTVTDTQYF
TGTGCCAGCAGCTTAGGCACAGTCACAGATACGCAGTATTTT
>few|TRBD1|TRBV28|TRBJ1-5
CASSLPPGQEHQPQHF
TGTGCCAGCAGTCTCCCACCGGGACAGGAACATCAGCCCCAGCATTTT
>once|NA|TRBV28|TRBJ1-1
CASSLGAVPGAFF
TGTGCCAGCAGTTTGGGGGCGGTACCTGGAGCTTTCTTT
>once|NA|TRBV6-1|TRBJ1-2
CASSEDGRWDYGYTF
TGTGCCAGCAGTGAAGATGGGCGATGGGACTATGGCTACACCTTC
>NA|TRBD1|TRBV20-1|TRBJ1-5
CSASGQGAGWYSNQPQHF
TGCAGTGCTAGTGGACAGGGGGCTGGTTGGTATAGCAATCAGCCCCAGCATTTT
>NA|NA|TRBV18|TRBJ1-1
CASSPRAPLNTEAFF
TGTGCCAGCTCACCGAGGGCCCCCTTGAACACTGAAGCTTTCTTT
>NA|NA|TRBV6-2/TRBV6-3|TRBJ1-5
CASSYSRPGSSNQPQHF
TGTGCCAGCAGTTACTCGAGGCCTGGGTCTAGCAATCAGCCCCAGCATTTT
>NA|NA|TRBV2|TRBJ1-6
CASSVNQGGNSPLHF
TGTGCCAGCAGTGTTAATCAGGGAGGCAATTCACCCCTCCACTTT
>NA|NA|TRBV9|TRBJ1-3
CASSVATANSGNTIYF
TGTGCCAGCAGCGTCGCAACAGCCAACTCTGGAAACACCATATATTTT
>NA|NA|TRBV24-1|TRBJ2-2
CATSDWTRATGELFF
TGTGCCACCAGTGATTGGACCAGGGCCACCGGGGAGCTGTTTTTT
>NA|NA|TRBV30|TRBJ1-1
CAWSQAARGWTEAFF
TGTGCCTGGAGTCAAGCGGCCCGGGGATGGACTGAAGCTTTCTTT
>NA|TRBD1|TRBV7-3|TRBJ1-2
CASSLTRTGGEGGYTF
TGTGCCAGCAGCTTAACCCGGACAGGGGGGGAAGGTGGCTACACCTTC
>NA|TRBD2|TRBV5-1|TRBJ2-3
CASSATGTSSSYTDTQYF
TGCGCCAGCAGCGCGACCGGGACTAGCTCCTCGTACACAGATACGCAGTATTTT
>few|NA|TRBV4-1|TRBJ1-2
CASSQGGTYGYTF
TGCGCCAGCAGCCAGGGGGGAACCTATGGCTACACCTTC
>NA|TRBD1|TRBV20-1|TRBJ1-1
CSAKGAREAFF
TGCAGTGCTAAGGGGGCCAGGGAAGCTTTCTTT
>NA|TRBD1|TRBV18|TRBJ2-7
CASSPPTGGFEEQYF
TGTGCCAGCTCACCACCTACAGGGGGATTTGAAGAGCAGTACTTC
>many|TRBD2|TRBV27|TRBJ2-5
CASSKLADQETQYF
TGTGCCAGCAGTAAACTAGCGGACCAAGAGACCCAGTACTTC
>NA|TRBD2|TRBV4-1|TRBJ2-1
CASSQDWGGLTPYNEQFF
TGCGCCAGCAGCCAAGATTGGGGGGGACTCACACCATACAATGAGCAGTTCTTC
>NA|TRBD1|TRBV28|TRBJ1-4
CASSPDRGLGEKLFF
TGTGCCAGCAGTCCGGACAGGGGGCTGGGTGAAAAACTGTTTTTT
>NA|TRBD1|TRBV5-5|TRBJ1-2
CASSLVGTGTRGYTF
TGTGCCAGCAGCTTGGTTGGGACAGGGACGCGCGGCTACACCTTC
>NA|TRBD1|TRBV10-3|TRBJ1-4
CAISPQGGNEKLFF
TGTGCCATCTCCCCCCAGGGGGGAAATGAAAAACTGTTTTTT
>once|NA|TRBV6-5|TRBJ1-6
CASSYSAGMNSPLHF
TGTGCCAGCAGTTACTCGGCAGGGATGAATTCACCCCTCCACTTT